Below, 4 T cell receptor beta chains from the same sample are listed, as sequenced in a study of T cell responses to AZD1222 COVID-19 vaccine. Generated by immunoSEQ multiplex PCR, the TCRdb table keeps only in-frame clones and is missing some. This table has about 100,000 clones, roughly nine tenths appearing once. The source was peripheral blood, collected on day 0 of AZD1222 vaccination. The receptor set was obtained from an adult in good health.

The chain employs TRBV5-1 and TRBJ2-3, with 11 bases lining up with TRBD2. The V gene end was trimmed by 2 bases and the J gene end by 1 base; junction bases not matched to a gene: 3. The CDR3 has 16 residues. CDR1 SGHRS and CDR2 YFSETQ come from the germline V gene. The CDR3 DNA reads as TGCGCCAGCAGCTTTACTAGCGGGGGACGCACAGATACGCAGTATTTT. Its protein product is CASSFTSGGRTDTQYF.

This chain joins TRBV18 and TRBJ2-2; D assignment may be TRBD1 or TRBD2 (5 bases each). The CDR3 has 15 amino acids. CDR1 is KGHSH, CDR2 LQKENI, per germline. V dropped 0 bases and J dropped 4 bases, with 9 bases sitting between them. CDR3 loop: CASSPPGDSTGELFF. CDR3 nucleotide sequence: TGTGCCAGCTCACCACCGGGGGATTCCACCGGGGAGCTGTTTTTT.

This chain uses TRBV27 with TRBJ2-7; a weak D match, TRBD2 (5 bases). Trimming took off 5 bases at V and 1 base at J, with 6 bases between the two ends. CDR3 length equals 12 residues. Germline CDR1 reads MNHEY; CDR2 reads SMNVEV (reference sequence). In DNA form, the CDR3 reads TGTGCCAGCAGTACGGGGTCCTACGAGCAGTACTTC. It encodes CASSTGSYEQYF.

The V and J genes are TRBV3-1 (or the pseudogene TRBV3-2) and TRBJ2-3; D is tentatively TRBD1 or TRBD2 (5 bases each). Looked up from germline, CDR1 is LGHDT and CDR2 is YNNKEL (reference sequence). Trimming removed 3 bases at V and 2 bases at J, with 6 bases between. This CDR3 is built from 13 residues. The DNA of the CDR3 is TGTGCCAGCAGCCAGGGGGACACAGATACGCAGTATTTT. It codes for CASSQGDTDTQYF.